This TCR beta chain appears in the sequencing data of a study of OX40 agonist ivuxolimab in advanced cancers. Study in general: Three patients had partial responses: one hepatocellular carcinoma, two cutaneous melanoma. The study's findings and limits: Patients with a partial response at 0.1-3.0 mg/kg had among the lowest clonal expansion. With doses of 0.1 to 3.0 mg/kg, CD4+ and CD8+ blood T cells had undergone clonal expansion by week 6. Determination of antigen specificity was not performed for the expanded peripheral T cells.

To note about this clone: The antigen is undetermined.

The V segment lost 0 bases and the J segment 11 bases; nucleotides outside the gene matches: 6. Per the germline V gene, CDR1 is SGDLS and CDR2 is YYNGEE. This CDR3 region has 14 residues. The data were produced by immunoSEQ multiplex PCR, yet TCRdb's version contains in-frame clones alone and is incomplete. The sample lists around 100,000 clones, roughly nine tenths occurring once. The origin of this receptor is an adult with an advanced solid tumor such as melanoma, head and neck, liver or kidney cancer. The specimen comprised CD4+ or CD8+ T cells sorted from blood, sampled in a trial of the OX40 agonist ivuxolimab. The rearrangement uses TRBV9 and TRBJ1-1, with 11 bases that match TRBD1. The CDR3: CASSVGGTGGSAFF. The CDR3 DNA is TGTGCCAGCAGCGTAGGTGGGACAGGGGGGTCCGCTTTCTTT.